The following is a T cell receptor beta chain sequence with its context. Its antigen is unknown. This record comes from a study of T cell responses to AZD1222 COVID-19 vaccine. Broader study findings: After the peak T cell response, and only then, were repertoires sampled.

Assay: immunoSEQ multiplex PCR; the TCRdb copy retains only in-frame clones and omits some. The sample has some 84,000 clones, around 85% seen once. The V end lost 8 bases, the J end lost 5 bases, and 19 bases lay between the germline ends. The CDR3 has 14 amino acids. Germline CDR1 WNHNN, CDR2 SYGVQD (reference sequence). This chain uses TRBV10-1 with TRBJ2-7; D unclear. The sequenced sample was peripheral blood, obtained 28 days after the second AZD1222 dose. The clonotype originates from an adult who received the AZD1222 COVID-19 vaccine. The CDR3 DNA follows: TGCGCCAGCTATTATCATGTCGAGGCCCACGAGCAGTACTTC. Translated, it gives CASYYHVEAHEQYF.